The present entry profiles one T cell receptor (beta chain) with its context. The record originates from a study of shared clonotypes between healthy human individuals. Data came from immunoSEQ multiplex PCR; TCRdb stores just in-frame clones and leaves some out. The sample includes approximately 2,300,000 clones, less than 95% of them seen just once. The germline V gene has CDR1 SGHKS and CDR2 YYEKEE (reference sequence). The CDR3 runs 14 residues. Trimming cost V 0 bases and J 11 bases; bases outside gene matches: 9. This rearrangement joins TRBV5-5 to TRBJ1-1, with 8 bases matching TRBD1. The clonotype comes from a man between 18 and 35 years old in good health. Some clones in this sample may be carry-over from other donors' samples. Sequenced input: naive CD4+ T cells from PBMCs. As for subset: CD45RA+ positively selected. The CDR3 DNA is TGTGCCAGCAGCTTGGAGGGACAGGCCGTCCGGGCTTTCTTT. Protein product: CASSLEGQAVRAFF.